This TCR beta chain was sequenced in a study of sequential checkpoint blockade in melanoma. For the study at large: Randomization was 1:1 between first-line nivolumab→ipilimumab and ipilimumab→nivolumab. Both treatment sequences were followed by maintenance nivolumab.

Treatment meaning: randomized to nivolumab then ipilimumab (arm A) or the reverse (arm B). Patients had received no earlier DNA-damaging chemotherapy. PBMC sorting kept live CD3+CD8+ cells without CD19 or CD56. CDR3 size: 15 residues. The germline V and J ends were trimmed by 1 base and 0 bases, with 6 bases remaining between them. Germline CDR1 SEHNR, CDR2 FQNEAQ (reference sequence). Here immunoSEQ multiplex PCR was the method, and the copy in TCRdb shows in-frame clones only, minus some. The sample lists 10,000 to 15,000 clones, about 68% seen once, with about a quarter in the top ten. Sequenced here: CD8+ T cells sorted from blood (inferred from file names), sampled from a patient given nivolumab and ipilimumab in sequence. The V gene is TRBV7-9, the J gene TRBJ1-4; D is unclear. This receptor was taken from a human donor with melanoma. The CDR3 loop is CASSLGEATNEKLFF. CDR3 nucleotides: TGTGCCAGCAGCTTAGGCGAAGCAACTAATGAAAAACTGTTTTTT.